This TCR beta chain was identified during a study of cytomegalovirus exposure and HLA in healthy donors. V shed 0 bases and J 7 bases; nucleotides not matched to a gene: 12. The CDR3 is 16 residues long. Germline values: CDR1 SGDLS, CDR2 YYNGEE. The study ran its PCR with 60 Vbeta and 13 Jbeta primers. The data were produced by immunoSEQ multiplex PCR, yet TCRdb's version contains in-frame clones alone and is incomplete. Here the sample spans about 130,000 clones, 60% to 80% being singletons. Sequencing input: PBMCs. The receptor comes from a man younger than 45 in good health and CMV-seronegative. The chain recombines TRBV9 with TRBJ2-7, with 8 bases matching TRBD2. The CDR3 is CASSVGGGTALGEQYF. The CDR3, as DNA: TGTGCCAGCAGCGTAGGCGGGGGGACCGCGCTGGGGGAGCAGTACTTC. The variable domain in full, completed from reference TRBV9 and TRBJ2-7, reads DSGVTQTPKHLITATGQRVTLRCSPRSGDLSVYWYQQSLDQGLQFLIQYYNGEERAKGNILERFSAQQFPDLHSELNLSSLELGDSALYFCASSVGGGTALGEQYFGPGTRLTVT.